This is a list of T cell receptor beta chains from one sample in a study of cytomegalovirus exposure and HLA in healthy donors. TCRdb's copy holds only in-frame clones and misses some; the assay was immunoSEQ multiplex PCR. The sample lists roughly 110,000 clones, under 90% occurring once. Sequencing was done on a sample of PBMCs. The receptors derive from a woman aged 18 to 35 in good health and CMV-seronegative. The CDR3 runs from the conserved cysteine through the conserved F or W. The D gene is left open where the match is weak. Rows give clone size only sometimes, using once, few, many, or a class for an expanded clone.

J gene: TRBJ1-1; clone size: -; V gene: TRBV5-8; CDR3 length: 15; D gene: -; CDR3 protein: CASSLLRGGWAEAFF; CDR3 DNA: TGTGCCAGCAGCTTGTTAAGGGGGGGGTGGGCTGAAGCTTTCTTT
J gene: TRBJ2-5; clone size: -; V gene: TRBV5-6; CDR3 length: 16; D gene: TRBD2; CDR3 protein: CASSFLGTSGQETQYF; CDR3 DNA: TGTGCCAGCAGCTTTTTAGGGACTAGCGGCCAAGAGACCCAGTACTTC
J gene: TRBJ2-7; clone size: -; V gene: TRBV27; CDR3 length: 14; D gene: TRBD2; CDR3 protein: CASSLSLAAYEQYF; CDR3 DNA: TGTGCCAGCAGTTTAAGTCTAGCGGCCTACGAGCAGTACTTC
J gene: TRBJ2-1; clone size: -; V gene: TRBV28; CDR3 length: 14; D gene: TRBD2; CDR3 protein: CASSWGLAAGEQFF; CDR3 DNA: TGTGCCAGCAGCTGGGGACTAGCGGCCGGGGAGCAGTTCTTC
J gene: TRBJ2-3; clone size: -; V gene: TRBV6-4; CDR3 length: 15; D gene: -; CDR3 protein: CASTARAYSTDTQYF; CDR3 DNA: TGTGCCAGCACCGCGAGGGCGTATAGCACAGATACGCAGTATTTT
J gene: TRBJ1-5; clone size: once; V gene: TRBV19; CDR3 length: 16; D gene: TRBD1; CDR3 protein: CASSLSAGTGNQPQHF; CDR3 DNA: TGTGCCAGTAGTTTATCAGCCGGGACAGGGAATCAGCCCCAGCATTTT
J gene: TRBJ1-4; clone size: -; V gene: TRBV27; CDR3 length: 14; D gene: -; CDR3 protein: CASTPTGVGEKLFF; CDR3 DNA: TGTGCCAGCACCCCGACAGGAGTGGGTGAAAAACTGTTTTTT
J gene: TRBJ2-7; clone size: -; V gene: TRBV6-5; CDR3 length: 13; D gene: -; CDR3 protein: CSSSYSRHYEQYF; CDR3 DNA: TGTTCCAGCAGTTACTCGCGCCACTACGAGCAGTACTTC
J gene: TRBJ1-2; clone size: -; V gene: TRBV6-1; CDR3 length: 14; D gene: -; CDR3 protein: CASRGGRAPIGYTF; CDR3 DNA: TGTGCCAGCAGGGGGGGTAGGGCCCCTATTGGCTACACCTTC
J gene: TRBJ1-6; clone size: few; V gene: TRBV28; CDR3 length: 12; D gene: TRBD1; CDR3 protein: CASGQGYSPLHF; CDR3 DNA: TGTGCCAGTGGACAGGGGTATTCACCCCTCCACTTT
J gene: TRBJ1-2; clone size: -; V gene: TRBV29-1; CDR3 length: 14; D gene: TRBD1; CDR3 protein: CSVAGDREVYGYTF; CDR3 DNA: TGCAGCGTTGCGGGGGACAGGGAGGTATATGGCTACACCTTC
J gene: TRBJ1-3; clone size: once; V gene: TRBV19; CDR3 length: 14; D gene: -; CDR3 protein: CASTHSKDGNTIYF; CDR3 DNA: TGTGCCAGTACCCACTCCAAAGATGGAAACACCATATATTTT
J gene: TRBJ1-1; clone size: few; V gene: TRBV6-1; CDR3 length: 15; D gene: TRBD1; CDR3 protein: CASRAGQGRNTEAFF; CDR3 DNA: TGTGCCAGCAGGGCCGGACAGGGGAGGAACACTGAAGCTTTCTTT
J gene: TRBJ1-1; clone size: once; V gene: TRBV13; CDR3 length: 14; D gene: -; CDR3 protein: CASSQTARGTEAFF; CDR3 DNA: TGTGCCAGCAGCCAGACAGCTCGAGGAACTGAAGCTTTCTTT
J gene: TRBJ2-6; clone size: -; V gene: TRBV4-1; CDR3 length: 18; D gene: -; CDR3 protein: CASSQVRGIPLGANVLTF; CDR3 DNA: TGCGCCAGCAGCCAAGTGAGAGGTATTCCACTTGGGGCCAACGTCCTGACTTTC
J gene: TRBJ1-2; clone size: -; V gene: TRBV13; CDR3 length: 14; D gene: -; CDR3 protein: CASSLGQINYGYTF; CDR3 DNA: TGTGCCAGCAGCTTAGGACAGATTAACTATGGCTACACCTTC
J gene: TRBJ2-1; clone size: -; V gene: TRBV7-2; CDR3 length: 16; D gene: TRBD2; CDR3 protein: CASTTDRGREYNEQFF; CDR3 DNA: TGTGCCAGCACCACAGACCGAGGGAGGGAATACAATGAGCAGTTCTTC
J gene: TRBJ1-2; clone size: few; V gene: TRBV30; CDR3 length: 14; D gene: TRBD1; CDR3 protein: CAWIRTGGNYGYTF; CDR3 DNA: TGTGCCTGGATTCGGACAGGGGGTAACTATGGCTACACCTTC
J gene: TRBJ2-2; clone size: -; V gene: TRBV5-1; CDR3 length: 13; D gene: -; CDR3 protein: CASSPDNSGELFF; CDR3 DNA: TGCGCCAGCAGCCCGGACAATTCCGGGGAGCTGTTTTTT
J gene: TRBJ1-1; clone size: -; V gene: TRBV5-1; CDR3 length: 17; D gene: -; CDR3 protein: CASSLDHRVRRNTEAFF; CDR3 DNA: TGCGCCAGCAGCTTGGACCACAGGGTAAGAAGGAACACTGAAGCTTTCTTT
J gene: TRBJ1-2; clone size: -; V gene: TRBV7-2; CDR3 length: 12; D gene: TRBD1; CDR3 protein: CASSSQGYGYTF; CDR3 DNA: TGTGCCAGCAGCTCACAGGGGTATGGCTACACCTTC
J gene: TRBJ2-7; clone size: few; V gene: TRBV5-4; CDR3 length: 14; D gene: TRBD2; CDR3 protein: CASSLAGGPLEQYF; CDR3 DNA: TGTGCCAGCAGCCTAGCGGGAGGGCCCCTCGAGCAGTACTTC
J gene: TRBJ1-1; clone size: -; V gene: TRBV11-3; CDR3 length: 12; D gene: -; CDR3 protein: CASHHFNTEAFF; CDR3 DNA: TGTGCCAGTCATCATTTCAACACTGAAGCTTTCTTT
J gene: TRBJ2-1; clone size: few; V gene: TRBV29-1; CDR3 length: 13; D gene: -; CDR3 protein: CSGSPDIRNEQFF; CDR3 DNA: TGCAGCGGATCCCCGGACATAAGGAATGAGCAGTTCTTC
J gene: TRBJ2-7; clone size: -; V gene: TRBV19; CDR3 length: 15; D gene: TRBD2; CDR3 protein: CASSIGTSGDYEQYF; CDR3 DNA: TGTGCCAGTAGTATAGGAACTAGCGGGGACTACGAGCAGTACTTC
J gene: TRBJ2-1; clone size: -; V gene: TRBV5-6; CDR3 length: 13; D gene: TRBD2; CDR3 protein: CASTRGGVNEQFF; CDR3 DNA: TGTGCCAGCACCCGGGGGGGTGTGAATGAGCAGTTCTTC
J gene: TRBJ1-1; clone size: -; V gene: TRBV2; CDR3 length: 13; D gene: TRBD1; CDR3 protein: CASRDRGRGSAFF; CDR3 DNA: TGTGCCAGCAGGGACAGGGGAAGGGGGTCAGCTTTCTTT
J gene: TRBJ2-3; clone size: once; V gene: TRBV5-1; CDR3 length: 14; D gene: TRBD2; CDR3 protein: CASRVSGSTDTQYF; CDR3 DNA: TGCGCCAGCAGGGTTAGCGGGAGCACAGATACGCAGTATTTT
J gene: TRBJ2-1; clone size: -; V gene: TRBV5-1; CDR3 length: 15; D gene: TRBD2; CDR3 protein: CASSAGLAVGNEQFF; CDR3 DNA: TGCGCCAGCAGCGCGGGACTAGCCGTGGGGAATGAGCAGTTCTTC
J gene: TRBJ1-2; clone size: -; V gene: TRBV27; CDR3 length: 12; D gene: TRBD1; CDR3 protein: CASNGGQGVYTF; CDR3 DNA: TGTGCCAGCAACGGCGGGCAGGGGGTCTACACCTTC
J gene: TRBJ1-1; clone size: -; V gene: TRBV7-2; CDR3 length: 12; D gene: TRBD1; CDR3 protein: CASSGRGLEAFF; CDR3 DNA: TGTGCCAGCAGCGGCAGGGGGCTAGAAGCTTTCTTT
J gene: TRBJ1-4; clone size: -; V gene: TRBV11-3; CDR3 length: 17; D gene: -; CDR3 protein: CASAKGGPGATNEKLFF; CDR3 DNA: TGTGCCAGCGCTAAGGGCGGGCCCGGGGCAACTAATGAAAAACTGTTTTTT
J gene: TRBJ1-4; clone size: -; V gene: TRBV6-5; CDR3 length: 15; D gene: -; CDR3 protein: CASRVGQLNNEKLFF; CDR3 DNA: TGTGCCAGCAGGGTAGGACAGCTCAATAATGAAAAACTGTTTTTT
J gene: TRBJ1-4; clone size: once; V gene: TRBV18; CDR3 length: 13; D gene: -; CDR3 protein: CASSPGQNEKLFF; CDR3 DNA: TGTGCCAGCTCACCAGGGCAAAATGAAAAACTGTTTTTT
J gene: TRBJ2-2; clone size: -; V gene: TRBV10-3; CDR3 length: 16; D gene: TRBD2; CDR3 protein: CAISDLSGRGSGELFF; CDR3 DNA: TGTGCCATCAGTGACCTTAGCGGGAGGGGATCCGGGGAGCTGTTTTTT
J gene: TRBJ1-2; clone size: -; V gene: TRBV19; CDR3 length: 14; D gene: -; CDR3 protein: CASSPETGDYGYTF; CDR3 DNA: TGTGCCAGTAGTCCAGAAACAGGAGACTATGGCTACACCTTC
J gene: TRBJ2-3; clone size: -; V gene: TRBV5-1; CDR3 length: 14; D gene: -; CDR3 protein: CASTDRGLTDTQYF; CDR3 DNA: TGCGCCAGCACCGACCGCGGCCTCACAGATACGCAGTATTTT
J gene: TRBJ1-3; clone size: -; V gene: TRBV6-6; CDR3 length: 16; D gene: TRBD1; CDR3 protein: CASRTGGPTSGNTIYF; CDR3 DNA: TGTGCCAGCAGGACAGGGGGCCCCACCTCTGGAAACACCATATATTTT
J gene: TRBJ2-7; clone size: -; V gene: TRBV28; CDR3 length: 14; D gene: TRBD2; CDR3 protein: CASSRIAGADEQYF; CDR3 DNA: TGTGCCTCCTCCCGGATAGCGGGAGCGGACGAGCAGTACTTC
J gene: TRBJ2-2; clone size: -; V gene: TRBV5-4; CDR3 length: 15; D gene: -; CDR3 protein: CASSWGATNTGELFF; CDR3 DNA: TGTGCCAGCAGCTGGGGAGCCACGAACACCGGGGAGCTGTTTTTT
J gene: TRBJ1-5; clone size: -; V gene: TRBV9; CDR3 length: 14; D gene: -; CDR3 protein: CASSVAGSNQPQHF; CDR3 DNA: TGTGCCAGCAGCGTAGCCGGGAGTAATCAGCCCCAGCATTTT
J gene: TRBJ1-1; clone size: -; V gene: TRBV30; CDR3 length: 13; D gene: -; CDR3 protein: CAWSGGGNTEAFF; CDR3 DNA: TGTGCCTGGAGTGGCGGGGGAAACACTGAAGCTTTCTTT
J gene: TRBJ1-2; clone size: -; V gene: TRBV30; CDR3 length: 13; D gene: -; CDR3 protein: CAWSVRQAYGYTF; CDR3 DNA: TGTGCCTGGAGTGTACGACAGGCCTATGGCTACACCTTC
J gene: TRBJ1-6; clone size: -; V gene: TRBV5-8; CDR3 length: 15; D gene: -; CDR3 protein: CASSPWEKRDSPLHF; CDR3 DNA: TGTGCCAGCAGCCCCTGGGAGAAAAGGGATTCACCCCTCCACTTT
J gene: TRBJ2-4; clone size: -; V gene: TRBV7-9; CDR3 length: 15; D gene: -; CDR3 protein: CASSARGGLVGIQYF; CDR3 DNA: TGTGCCAGCAGCGCTAGGGGGGGCCTAGTAGGGATTCAGTACTTC
J gene: TRBJ1-1; clone size: -; V gene: TRBV5-5; CDR3 length: 18; D gene: TRBD1; CDR3 protein: CASRGAVGTGPMNTEAFF; CDR3 DNA: TGTGCCAGCAGGGGAGCCGTCGGGACAGGGCCCATGAACACTGAAGCTTTCTTT